The rows below give T cell receptor beta chains drawn from one sample of a study of neurological immune-mediated disorders. Each CDR3 protein is one row after TCRdb ran MiXCR on the 5' RACE reads. This sample has over 60,000 distinct CDR3 sequences; around 4.8% occur once, and the top ten carry over 2%. The specimen was PBMCs. Receptors originate from a woman in her seventies with multiple sclerosis. Both conserved end residues are part of each CDR3. Fields, in order: D gene, J gene, V gene, clone size, CDR3 DNA, CDR3 protein. The D gene is left open where the match is weak. The listing skips clone size in some rows; elsewhere it reads once, few, many or a size class.

D: TRBD1; J: TRBJ1-2; V: TRBV7-2; size: many; DNA: TGTGCCAGCAGCTTAGCGGGACAGGGGGGGCTCTATGGCTACACCTTC; CDR3: CASSLAGQGGLYGYTF
D: TRBD1; J: TRBJ1-2; V: TRBV12-3/TRBV12-4; size: many; DNA: TGTGCCAGCAGTTTGACAGGGGGCGACTATGGCTACACCTTC; CDR3: CASSLTGGDYGYTF
D: -; J: TRBJ2-1; V: TRBV12-3/TRBV12-4; size: many; DNA: TGTGCCAGCAGTCCAAGCGGGTTTACCTACAATGAGCAGTTCTTC; CDR3: CASSPSGFTYNEQFF
D: TRBD1; J: TRBJ1-5; V: TRBV7-9; size: many; DNA: TGTGCCAGCAGCCAGGGGGAAGGGAAGAGGCCCCAGCATTTT; CDR3: CASSQGEGKRPQHF
D: -; J: TRBJ2-4; V: TRBV4-3; size: -; DNA: TGCGCCAGCAGCCAAGAGAACAGCGGGCTAAAAAACATTCAGTACTTC; CDR3: CASSQENSGLKNIQYF
D: -; J: TRBJ2-3; V: TRBV7-9; size: many; DNA: TGTGCCAGCAGCTCGAGAGGGCCGGAGGAGCAGTATTTT; CDR3: CASSSRGPEEQYF
D: TRBD2; J: TRBJ2-3; V: TRBV10-1; size: many; DNA: TGCGCCAGCAGTGAGACCGGGACTAGCGGACGCACAGATACGCAGTATTTT; CDR3: CASSETGTSGRTDTQYF
D: -; J: TRBJ1-2; V: TRBV21-1; size: many; DNA: TGTGCCAGCAGCCGCTTAGATACAGGGACGGGAGATGGCTACACCTTC; CDR3: CASSRLDTGTGDGYTF
D: -; J: TRBJ1-3; V: TRBV10-2; size: many; DNA: TGCGCCAGCAGTGAGTCGATGACACCAGGAAACACCATATATTTT; CDR3: CASSESMTPGNTIYF
D: TRBD2; J: TRBJ2-1; V: TRBV6-5; size: few; DNA: TGTGCCAGCAGTGGGTGGACTAGCTACAATGAGCAGTTCTTC; CDR3: CASSGWTSYNEQFF
D: -; J: TRBJ1-2; V: TRBV5-1; size: many; DNA: TGCGCCAGCAGCCCCTCTGGGGATGGCTACACCTTC; CDR3: CASSPSGDGYTF
D: TRBD2; J: TRBJ2-3; V: TRBV5-1; size: few; DNA: TGCGCCAGCAGCTTGAGGTCTAGCGGACCCACAGATACGCAGTATTTT; CDR3: CASSLRSSGPTDTQYF
D: -; J: TRBJ1-1; V: TRBV7-9; size: many; DNA: TGTGCCAGCAGTGAACAGGGTGTGAACACTGAAGCTTTCTTT; CDR3: CASSEQGVNTEAFF
D: -; J: TRBJ1-3; V: TRBV20-1; size: many; DNA: TGCAGTGCACGGGCCCCAACGGCTGGAAACACCATATATTTT; CDR3: CSARAPTAGNTIYF
D: TRBD2; J: TRBJ2-3; V: TRBV10-2; size: many; DNA: TGCGCCAGCAGAGTTACACGGGGGGCAGATACGCAGTATTTT; CDR3: CASRVTRGADTQYF
D: -; J: TRBJ2-5; V: TRBV29-1; size: many; DNA: TGCAGCGTCGCCGGACTAGGGGGATGGGAGACCCAGTACTTC; CDR3: CSVAGLGGWETQYF
D: TRBD1; J: TRBJ1-2; V: TRBV9; size: many; DNA: TGTGCCAGCAGCTCCCGACCCCAAGGGGGCGATGGCTACACCTTC; CDR3: CASSSRPQGGDGYTF
D: TRBD2; J: TRBJ2-1; V: TRBV7-6; size: few; DNA: TGTGCCAGCAGCCCCTCGATGGCTTCTAGCGGCTCCTACAATGAGCAGTTCTTC; CDR3: CASSPSMASSGSYNEQFF
D: -; J: TRBJ2-3; V: TRBV27; size: many; DNA: TGTGCCAGCTCCCCGGGGGCTCTTGATACGCAGTATTTT; CDR3: CASSPGALDTQYF
D: TRBD1; J: TRBJ1-4; V: TRBV20-1; size: -; DNA: TGCAGTGCTAGAGATGGACAGGGTCTTGGGGAAAAACTGTTTTTT; CDR3: CSARDGQGLGEKLFF
D: -; J: TRBJ1-2; V: TRBV20-1; size: many; DNA: TGCAGTGCTACCGGGGGGAGCTATGGCTACACCTTC; CDR3: CSATGGSYGYTF
D: TRBD2; J: TRBJ2-5; V: TRBV4-3; size: -; DNA: TGCGCCAGCAGCCAAGAGGCATCAGGACTAGCGGGAGAGACCCAGTACTTC; CDR3: CASSQEASGLAGETQYF
D: -; J: TRBJ1-1; V: TRBV5-1; size: many; DNA: TGCGCCAGCAGCTGGTCCGGGACTGAAGCTTTCTTT; CDR3: CASSWSGTEAFF
D: -; J: TRBJ2-7; V: TRBV10-3; size: few; DNA: TGTGCCATCACCCCGACAGGCTCCTACGAGCAGTACTTC; CDR3: CAITPTGSYEQYF
D: TRBD1; J: TRBJ1-1; V: TRBV29-1; size: many; DNA: TGCAGCGTTGAACGGGGACAGGGGAACACTGAAGCTTTCTTT; CDR3: CSVERGQGNTEAFF
D: -; J: TRBJ2-6; V: TRBV3-1; size: many; DNA: TGTGCCAGCAGCCAAAGTACTGGGGCCAACGTCCTGACTTTC; CDR3: CASSQSTGANVLTF
D: -; J: TRBJ2-7; V: TRBV5-1; size: many; DNA: TGCGCCAGCAGTTTCGGGCATTCCTACGAGCAGTACTTC; CDR3: CASSFGHSYEQYF
D: TRBD1; J: TRBJ1-2; V: TRBV5-1; size: -; DNA: TGCGCCAGCAGCCCCGGGACAGGGGAAGTCAGCTATGGCTACACCTTC; CDR3: CASSPGTGEVSYGYTF
D: -; J: TRBJ1-3; V: TRBV18; size: -; DNA: TGTGCCAGCTCACCACCCGAAGGCTCTGGAAACACCATATATTTT; CDR3: CASSPPEGSGNTIYF
D: TRBD1; J: TRBJ1-2; V: TRBV18; size: many; DNA: TGTGCCAGCTCACGCCTCCCGGGACAGGCGAACTATGGCTACACCTTC; CDR3: CASSRLPGQANYGYTF
D: -; J: TRBJ2-1; V: TRBV12-3/TRBV12-4; size: few; DNA: TGTGCCAGCACCCCCCACGCAGAGGCGGAGAACCTCAATGAGCAGTTCTTC; CDR3: CASTPHAEAENLNEQFF
D: TRBD2; J: TRBJ2-7; V: TRBV7-2; size: many; DNA: TGTGCCAGCAGCCTCGGGAGGGCCTACGAGCAGTACTTC; CDR3: CASSLGRAYEQYF
D: -; J: TRBJ1-5; V: TRBV10-3; size: many; DNA: TGTGCCATCAGTGAGAACAACAATCAGCCCCAGCATTTT; CDR3: CAISENNNQPQHF
D: TRBD1; J: TRBJ2-7; V: TRBV10-3; size: many; DNA: TGTGCCACCCGCCGAGGGGACAGCTCCTACGAGCAGTACTTC; CDR3: CATRRGDSSYEQYF
D: -; J: TRBJ2-6; V: TRBV20-1; size: many; DNA: TGCAGTGCTAGAGTGGGGGGTTTCTCTGGGGCCAACGTCCTGACTTTC; CDR3: CSARVGGFSGANVLTF
D: -; J: TRBJ2-1; V: TRBV6-2/TRBV6-3; size: many; DNA: TGTGCCAGCAGTACTCGTGGAAACAATGAGCAGTTCTTC; CDR3: CASSTRGNNEQFF
D: -; J: TRBJ2-3; V: TRBV7-6; size: -; DNA: TGTGCCAGCAGCTTATCCAGAGCAGGGTCTAGCACAGATACGCAGTATTTT; CDR3: CASSLSRAGSSTDTQYF
D: TRBD1; J: TRBJ1-1; V: TRBV12-3/TRBV12-4; size: -; DNA: TGTGCCAGCAGTTTCAGGGGGTTGAACACTGAAGCTTTCTTT; CDR3: CASSFRGLNTEAFF
D: -; J: TRBJ1-1; V: TRBV10-3; size: few; DNA: TGTGCCATCAGTGAGTCCCCGGGAACTGAAGCTTTCTTT; CDR3: CAISESPGTEAFF
D: TRBD2; J: TRBJ2-3; V: TRBV6-5; size: many; DNA: TGTGCCAGCAGGGTTAGCGGGAGGGGAGATACGCAGTATTTT; CDR3: CASRVSGRGDTQYF
D: -; J: TRBJ1-1; V: TRBV7-2; size: many; DNA: TGTGCCAGCAGCTCCCCAAACAGGCTTAGTGAAGCTTTCTTT; CDR3: CASSSPNRLSEAFF
D: TRBD2; J: TRBJ2-1; V: TRBV7-6; size: many; DNA: TGTGCCAGCAGCTGGACTAGCGGGAGCGGTAATGAGCAGTTCTTC; CDR3: CASSWTSGSGNEQFF
D: TRBD2; J: TRBJ2-3; V: TRBV4-1; size: many; DNA: TGCGCCAGCAGCCAAGGTCGGACTAGCGGGTCAGATACGCAGTATTTT; CDR3: CASSQGRTSGSDTQYF
D: TRBD1; J: TRBJ1-5; V: TRBV6-6; size: many; DNA: TGTGCCAGCAATGAGGGACAGGGGTACAGTAGCAATCAGCCCCAGCATTTT; CDR3: CASNEGQGYSSNQPQHF
D: TRBD2; J: TRBJ2-5; V: TRBV3-1; size: few; DNA: TGTGCCATCAGACTAGCGGGGGAACAAGAGACCCAGTACTTC; CDR3: CAIRLAGEQETQYF
D: TRBD1; J: TRBJ1-6; V: TRBV7-2; size: many; DNA: TGTGCCAGCAGCTCTGGGACAGGGGTCTCACCCCTCCACTTT; CDR3: CASSSGTGVSPLHF
D: -; J: TRBJ2-7; V: TRBV6-2/TRBV6-3; size: few; DNA: TGTGCCAGCAATACCCGCCCTTGGCAGTACTTC; CDR3: CASNTRPWQYF
D: -; J: TRBJ2-1; V: TRBV5-5; size: many; DNA: TGTGCCAGCAGAGCGGGTTACCCCTCCTACAATGAGCAGTTCTTC; CDR3: CASRAGYPSYNEQFF
D: -; J: TRBJ1-2; V: TRBV7-9; size: many; DNA: TGTGCCAGCAGCGCGTTAAGGGGGTTCTATGGCTACACCTTC; CDR3: CASSALRGFYGYTF
D: TRBD1; J: TRBJ1-1; V: TRBV27; size: many; DNA: TGTGCCAGCAGTTTATCGCAACAGGGGGTCACTGAAGCTTTCTTT; CDR3: CASSLSQQGVTEAFF
D: TRBD1; J: TRBJ1-5; V: TRBV12-3/TRBV12-4; size: many; DNA: TGTGCCAGCAGTCCCCTGGGGGGACAGAGCAATCAGCCCCAGCATTTT; CDR3: CASSPLGGQSNQPQHF
D: TRBD2; J: TRBJ2-7; V: TRBV20-1; size: -; DNA: TGCAGTGCTAGCGACTCACTAGCGGGAGTATACGAGCAGTACTTC; CDR3: CSASDSLAGVYEQYF